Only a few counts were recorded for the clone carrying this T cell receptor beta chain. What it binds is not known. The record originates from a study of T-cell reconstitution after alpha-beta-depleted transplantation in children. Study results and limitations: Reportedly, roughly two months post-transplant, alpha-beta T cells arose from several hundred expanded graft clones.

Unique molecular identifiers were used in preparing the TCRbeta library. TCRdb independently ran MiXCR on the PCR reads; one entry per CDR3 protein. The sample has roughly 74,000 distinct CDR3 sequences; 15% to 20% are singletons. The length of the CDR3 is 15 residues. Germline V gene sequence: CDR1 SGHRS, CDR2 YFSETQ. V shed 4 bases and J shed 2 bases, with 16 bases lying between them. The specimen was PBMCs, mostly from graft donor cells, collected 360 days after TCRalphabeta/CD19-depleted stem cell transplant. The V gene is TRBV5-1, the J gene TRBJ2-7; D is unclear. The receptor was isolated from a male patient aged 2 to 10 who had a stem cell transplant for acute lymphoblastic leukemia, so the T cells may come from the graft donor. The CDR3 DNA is TGCGCCAGCAGCCCTTATGGAAGAAACACCTACGAGCAGTACTTC. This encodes CASSPYGRNTYEQYF. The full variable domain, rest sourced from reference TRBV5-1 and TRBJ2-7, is KAGVTQTPRYLIKTRGQQVTLSCSPISGHRSVSWYQQTPGQGLQFLFEYFSETQRNKGNFPGRFSGRQFSNSRSEMNVSTLELGDSALYLCASSPYGRNTYEQYFGPGTRLTVT.